What follows describes a single T cell receptor beta chain. These data belong to a study of blood T cell repertoires in COVID-19. Method: immunoSEQ multiplex PCR; TCRdb's copy keeps in-frame clones and lacks some. The sample has around 250,000 clones, about 84% seen once. J gave up 8 bases and V 6 bases, and 12 bases lay outside the gene matches. The CDR3 spans 15 residues. Germline values: CDR1 SNHLY, CDR2 FYNNEI. The J gene is TRBJ1-2, the V gene TRBV2; 10 bases align to TRBD1. Sequences were obtained from peripheral blood. This clonotype originated in an elderly man with acute or convalescent COVID-19. The CDR3 DNA reads as TGTGCCAGCAGCGTACCGGGACAGGGGTATGGAGGCTACACCTTC. Translating gives CASSVPGQGYGGYTF. Combining the CDR3 with reference TRBV2 and TRBJ1-2 gives the whole variable domain EPEVTQTPSHQVTQMGQEVILRCVPISNHLYFYWYRQILGQKVEFLVSFYNNEISEKSEIFDDQFSVERPDGSNFTLKIRSTKLEDSAMYFCASSVPGQGYGGYTFGSGTRLTVV.